These 2 T cell receptor beta chains were sequenced from one sample in a study of blood T cell repertoires in COVID-19. TCRdb's copy holds only in-frame clones and misses some; the assay was immunoSEQ multiplex PCR. The table lists around 240,000 clones, roughly 88% of them singletons. Sequences were obtained from PBMCs or T cells enriched from blood (not recorded which). Receptors originate from a woman aged 50 to 65 who had recovered from COVID-19.

This chain links TRBV2 with TRBJ2-5, with D perhaps TRBD2 (6 bases). Germline-derived CDR1 and CDR2 are SNHLY and FYNNEI. The CDR3 is 14 amino acids. V was clipped by 4 bases and J by 1 base, with 10 bases between them. For the CDR3, the DNA is TGTGCCAGCAGTGTTAGGGACTCCCAAGAGACCCAGTACTTC. As protein: CASSVRDSQETQYF.

The genes are TRBV25-1 and TRBJ1-4; D unclear. CDR3 length: 11 residues. Germline-derived CDR1 and CDR2 are MGHDK and SYGVNS. V was clipped by 4 bases and J by 11 bases, with 8 bases between them. CDR3 region: CASSVSNKLFF. DNA for the CDR3: TGTGCCAGCAGTGTTAGTAATAAACTGTTTTTT.